This TCR beta chain comes out of a study of vaccination effects on CD4 cells after COVID-19. About the research overall: Before sequencing took place, the ViraFEST assay used viral peptide pools to expand antigen-specific CD4+ T cells.

A word on this clone: Its antigen is still unknown.

V trimming: 0 bases; J trimming: 8 bases; junction bases outside the gene matches: 6. CDR1 is SGHTA and CDR2 is FQGNSA in the germline V gene. The CDR3 runs 15 residues. The protocol was immunoSEQ multiplex PCR, while the TCRdb copy is restricted to in-frame clones and leaves out a portion. The data contain tens of thousands of clones, about 83% of them seen just once; the ten biggest clones take up around 3.3%. The study, taken as a whole, reports: Researchers reported few convalescent patients and no early post-infection timepoints in the study. Cross-reactivity toward common cold coronaviruses was confined to only 1 of 255 vaccine-induced clones in healthy vaccinees.

Following a roughly eleven-day culture, CD4+ T cells were purified. Negative nucleocapsid antibody tests before and after vaccination confirmed no previous SARS-CoV-2 infection. V gene TRBV7-2 combines with J gene TRBJ2-1, with 8 positions matching TRBD1. This sequence was found in a human donor who received a COVID-19 vaccine. Material: CD4+ T cells from PBMCs cultured without peptide, obtained before COVID-19 vaccination. The CDR3 protein is CASSLAPGGTHEQFF. The CDR3 DNA sequence: TGTGCCAGCAGCTTAGCGCCAGGGGGCACCCATGAGCAGTTCTTC.